The sequence of this T cell receptor (beta chain) was determined in a study of regulatory T cells in long-lasting Graves disease. Investigators prepared the TCR beta libraries by applying iRepertoire HTBI primers and Arm-PCR of CDR3 regions. TCRdb re-derived calls from the multiplex PCR reads in MiXCR, one entry per CDR3 protein. The table includes fewer than 550,000 distinct CDR3 sequences, less than 20% detected once. This clonotype was picked up many times. The V segment lost 6 bases and the J segment 1 base; nucleotides outside the gene matches: 5. Germline lookup yields CDR1 SNHLY and CDR2 FYNNEI. The CDR3 has 15 amino acids. As for time point: newly diagnosed GD, antithyroid drugs for less than 3 months. The authors made the TCR library using RNA they extracted from PBMCs. This sample was also put to use in a study of T cells in Graves' hyperthyroidism and ophthalmopathy.

The receptor comes from a woman aged 18-35 years with Graves disease. The rearrangement uses TRBV2 and TRBJ1-2; 10 bases are shared with TRBD1. Here the sequenced sample was peripheral blood mononuclear cells (PBMCs), taken at new diagnosis, from a patient treated with antithyroid drugs. For the CDR3, the DNA is TGTGCCAGCAGAAAGGACAGGGGGAATAACTATGGCTACACCTTC. It encodes CASRKDRGNNYGYTF.